The sequence of this TCR beta chain was determined in a study of human T cells and chemical hapten exposure. Study-level results: TCRs at a frequency above 1 in 1000 stayed unchanged with DPC sensitization.

Germline CDR1 and CDR2: KGHDR and SFDVKD. The CDR3 consists of 13 residues. V gave up 9 bases and J gave up 2 bases, with 12 bases separating them. Points on this clonotype: The antigen remains undetermined.

Noted time point: pre-sensitization, week 0. The treatment here: therapeutic diphenylcyclopropenone sensitization with weekly scalp DPC. TCRdb ran MiXCR on the RACE reads and lists one entry per CDR3 protein. The repertoire holds approximately 90,000 distinct CDR3 sequences, with 7.5% to 9.5% as singletons. Sample: whole blood, taken in connection with sensitization to the hapten diphenylcyclopropenone (DPC). The sequence was collected from a man in his forties or fifties with alopecia areata. Some clones in this sample may be carry-over from other donors' samples. The chain joins TRBV24-1 to TRBJ2-5, with D perhaps given as TRBD1 or TRBD2 (6 bases each). The CDR3 region has the DNA TGTGCCACCGCCGGGGGCCCTCAAGAGACCCAGTACTTC. It encodes CATAGGPQETQYF.